The 32 T cell receptor beta chains in this list originate from one sample, sequenced in a study of vaccination and CD4 T cells after COVID-19. Researchers used the Oncomine TCR Beta short-read assay to sequence DNA from cultured CD4+ T cells. Each CDR3 protein is one row after TCRdb ran MiXCR on the PCR reads. The sample shows about 25,000 distinct CDR3 sequences, around two fifths of them seen only once. Treatment described: roughly nine-day PBMC culture with coronavirus spike peptide pools or control peptides (ViraFEST assay). What these receptors recognize is not known. The material sequenced was CD4+ T cells from blood, cultured in vitro. The receptors derive from a human donor who had recovered from COVID-19.

In its sample, this clonotype ranks as medium-sized. The chain uses TRBV6-4 and TRBJ2-1; D not resolved. V lost 5 bases and J 9 bases, leaving 20 bases between the germline ends. The CDR3 runs to 15 residues. Germline CDR1 and CDR2: MRHNA and SNTAGT. CDR3 bases: TGTGCCAGCAGTCGAGTGGGCGGCAGCCAAGGTGAGCAGTTCTTC. Translating gives CASSRVGGSQGEQFF.

This clonotype came up a few times. The chain employs TRBV12-1 and TRBJ1-5; the DNA was not compared with TRBD1, the D call given in the table. TRBV12-1 is designated a pseudogene. The CDR3 is made up of 14 amino acids. CDR3 coding DNA: TGTGCCAGCAGCCCCCGGGACAGCAATCAGCCCCAGCATTTT. This encodes CASSPRDSNQPQHF.

The V call is TRBV5-5, the J call TRBJ1-5, with no clear D. Deletions cut 1 base from V and 0 bases from J, with 8 bases between. Germline V gene data show CDR1 as SGHKS and CDR2 as YYEKEE (reference sequence). The CDR3 spans 15 residues. For the CDR3, the DNA is TGTGCCAGCAGCTTGACAGCGAATAGCAATCAGCCCCAGCATTTT. This codes for CASSLTANSNQPQHF.

This clonotype has just a few counts. This rearrangement joins TRBV6-1 to TRBJ2-7; D perhaps matches TRBD2 (6 bases). Trimming pared 6 bases from V and 4 bases from J, leaving 22 bases between. CDR3 length equals 16 residues. Germline assignment: CDR1 MNHNS and CDR2 SASEGT. The chain's CDR3 is CASSDKEGIGLYEQYF. The CDR3 nucleotides read TGTGCCAGCAGCGACAAGGAGGGGATTGGCCTTTACGAGCAGTACTTC.

This sequence joins TRBV6-6 and TRBJ2-3; no clear D gene. Germline CDR1 and CDR2: MNHNY and SVGAGI (reference sequence). V was pared by 6 bases and J by 0 bases, with 10 bases between. This CDR3 has 14 residues. The CDR3 bases are TGTGCCAGCAGGGTAACAGCTAGCACAGATACGCAGTATTTT. Amino acid sequence: CASRVTASTDTQYF.

This clonotype was picked up a small number of times. This sequence joins TRBV20-1 and TRBJ1-1; 9 nucleotides agree with TRBD1. Unmatched junction bases numbered 3, after V lost 3 bases and J lost 1 base. This CDR3 contains 14 residues. The germline V gene has CDR1 DFQATT and CDR2 SNEGSKA (reference sequence). Here the CDR3 reads CSASPGQGNTEAFF. CDR3 DNA: TGCAGTGCTAGTCCGGGACAGGGGAACACTGAAGCTTTCTTT.

This chain links TRBV30 with TRBJ2-1; tentatively, D is TRBD1 (8 bases). With 3 bases removed from V and 9 bases from J, the gap between germline ends came to 15 bases. This CDR3 is 13 amino acids long. Per germline, CDR1 GTSNPN and CDR2 SVGIG (reference sequence). CDR3 bases: TGTGCCTGGAGCGCTACAGGGGGGGGTGAGCAGTTCTTC. Translation gives CAWSATGGGEQFF. The complete variable domain, with remaining parts taken from reference TRBV30 and TRBJ2-1, reads SQTIHQWPATLVQPVGSPLSLECTVEGTSNPNLYWYRQAAGRGLQLLFYSVGIGQISSEVPQNLSASRPQDRQFILSSKKLLLSDSGFYLCAWSATGGGEQFFGPGTRLTVL.

This clonotype was picked up a small number of times. The chain uses TRBV20-1 and TRBJ1-2; D not resolved. Per the germline V gene, CDR1 is DFQATT and CDR2 is SNEGSKA (reference sequence). The CDR3 is made up of 14 amino acids. Trimming cost V 0 bases and J 1 base, with 9 bases left between them. The DNA of the CDR3 is TGCAGTGCTAGAGAAGCAGGAGTTAACTATGGCTACACCTTC. It specifies CSAREAGVNYGYTF.

V usage is TRBV18 and J usage is TRBJ2-7; 11 bases agree with TRBD2. This CDR3 has 15 residues. Germline trimming cut 4 bases from V and 0 bases from J; bases unmatched to any gene: 2. Per the germline V gene, CDR1 is KGHSH and CDR2 is LQKENI. The CDR3 spells CASSQLAGGSYEQYF. The CDR3 DNA follows: TGTGCCAGCTCACAGCTAGCGGGAGGCTCCTACGAGCAGTACTTC. The full variable domain, in which reference TRBV18 and TRBJ2-7 provide the parts outside the CDR3, is NAGVMQNPRHLVRRRGQEARLRCSPMKGHSHVYWYRQLPEEGLKFMVYLQKENIIDESGMPKERFSAEFPKEGPSILRIQQVVRGDSAAYFCASSQLAGGSYEQYFGPGTRLTVT.

The chain couples TRBV7-2 to TRBJ2-4; 7 bases are a match to TRBD1. J gave up 1 base and V 2 bases, and 8 bases lay outside the gene matches. The germline CDR1 and CDR2 sequences are SGHTA and FQGNSA. The CDR3 runs to 17 residues. As DNA, the CDR3 is TGTGCCAGCAGCTTATATTCCACGACAGGGGCCAAAAACATTCAGTACTTC. Translating gives CASSLYSTTGAKNIQYF.

The chain uses TRBV19 and TRBJ1-5; D unclear. Per germline, CDR1 LNHDA and CDR2 SQIVND (reference sequence). CDR3 length: 12 amino acids. V dropped 7 bases and J dropped 6 bases, with 10 bases sitting between them. In DNA, the CDR3 is TGTGCCAGTAAAACAGAGGGTCAGCCCCAGCATTTT. Amino acid sequence: CASKTEGQPQHF.

The chain joins TRBV7-2 to TRBJ2-7; perhaps TRBD1 as D (6 bases). The V end was cut by 4 bases, the J end by 4 bases, with 11 bases between. There are 13 residues in the CDR3. The germline V gene encodes CDR1 SGHTA and CDR2 FQGNSA. CDR3: CASSSRTGYEQYF. The CDR3 DNA reads TGTGCCAGCAGCTCGAGAACAGGGTACGAGCAGTACTTC.

V usage is TRBV19 and J usage is TRBJ1-5; D gene uncertain. This CDR3 contains 18 residues. The germline V and J ends were trimmed by 4 bases and 0 bases, with 19 bases remaining between them. Germline CDR1 LNHDA, CDR2 SQIVND (reference sequence). This chain's CDR3 is CASSTQLRQGLSNQPQHF. CDR3 in DNA: TGTGCCAGTAGTACCCAATTGCGCCAAGGACTTAGCAATCAGCCCCAGCATTTT.

The CDR3 coding sequence is TGCAGTGCTTGGACTAGCGGTCTGGGGGAAGATACGCAGTATTTT. This translates into CSAWTSGLGEDTQYF. V is TRBV20-1 and J is TRBJ2-3; 10 bases line up with TRBD2. The J segment lost 5 bases and the V segment lost 5 bases, leaving 10 bases of the junction unmatched. The germline gives CDR1 DFQATT, CDR2 SNEGSKA (reference sequence). The CDR3 is made up of 15 amino acids.

The V call is TRBV15, the J call TRBJ2-3, with D possibly TRBD1 on 6 matching bases. This CDR3 contains 13 residues. Germline V lookup: CDR1 LNHNV, CDR2 YYDKDF (reference sequence). V dropped 2 bases and J dropped 4 bases, with 7 bases sitting between them. CDR3 protein: CATSRQGSDTQYF. The CDR3 region has the DNA TGTGCCACCAGCAGACAGGGGTCAGATACGCAGTATTTT.

This clonotype showed up just a few times. This chain joins TRBV29-1 and TRBJ2-5; D assignment may be TRBD1 or TRBD2 (7 bases each). The CDR3 is made up of 12 amino acids. Germline V gives CDR1 SQVTM, CDR2 ANQGSEA. The germline V and J ends were trimmed by 7 bases and 5 bases, with 14 bases remaining between them. CDR3 sequence (DNA): TGCAGCGGCTACAGGGGAGGGGAGACCCAGTACTTC. Encoded protein: CSGYRGGETQYF. The complete variable domain, with remaining parts taken from reference TRBV29-1 and TRBJ2-5, reads SAVISQKPSRDICQRGTSLTIQCQVDSQVTMMFWYRQQPGQSLTLIATANQGSEATYESGFVIDKFPISRPNLTFSTLTVSNMSPEDSSIYLCSGYRGGETQYFGPGTRLLVL.

This clonotype was counted between two and nine times. This chain uses TRBV19 with TRBJ1-5; 8 nucleotides line up with TRBD1. This CDR3 spans 15 amino acids. V lost 4 bases, J lost 0 bases, and 2 bases stayed unmatched. Germline V gene data show CDR1 as LNHDA and CDR2 as SQIVND (reference sequence). CDR3 residues: CASSNRGFSNQPQHF. The CDR3 DNA reads as TGTGCCAGTAGTAACAGGGGGTTTAGCAATCAGCCCCAGCATTTT.

V and J are TRBV20-1 and TRBJ1-1; 8 bases line up with TRBD1. The junction had 15 bases not matched to a gene; V was cut back by 5 bases and J by 7 bases. The CDR3 is 15 residues long. The V gene's germline CDR1 is DFQATT and CDR2 SNEGSKA (reference sequence). The chain's CDR3 is CSAAGTGAARGEAFF. CDR3 bases: TGCAGTGCTGCCGGGACAGGAGCCGCGCGGGGTGAAGCTTTCTTT.

This chain links TRBV19 with TRBJ1-2, with 8 bases lining up with TRBD1. After removal of 5 bases from V and 4 bases from J, the junction contained 12 bases not matched to a gene. CDR3 size: 16 residues. Germline V gene data show CDR1 as LNHDA and CDR2 as SQIVND (reference sequence). DNA of the CDR3: TGTGCCAGTAGTCCCCAGGGCAGGGGGCATAGCTATGGCTACACCTTC. Amino acid sequence: CASSPQGRGHSYGYTF. The complete variable domain, with remaining parts taken from reference TRBV19 and TRBJ1-2, reads DGGITQSPKYLFRKEGQNVTLSCEQNLNHDAMYWYRQDPGQGLRLIYYSQIVNDFQKGDIAEGYSVSREKKESFPLTVTSAQKNPTAFYLCASSPQGRGHSYGYTFGSGTRLTVV.

The sample holds a few counts of this clonotype. J is TRBJ1-1 and V is TRBV12-3 or TRBV12-4; TRBD1 matches 7 bases. CDR3 length equals 15 residues. The V gene end was trimmed by 6 bases and the J gene end by 1 base; junction bases not matched to a gene: 8. In DNA, the CDR3 is TGTGCCAGCAGCCTACGAGGACAGGCGAACACTGAAGCTTTCTTT. Its translation: CASSLRGQANTEAFF.

This clonotype was counted only a few times. J is TRBJ1-5 and V is TRBV4-1; D is unresolved. Germline V gene sequence: CDR1 MGHRA, CDR2 YSYEKL. V gave up 3 bases and J gave up 5 bases, with 8 bases separating them. CDR3 length equals 13 residues. The chain's CDR3 is CASSQESDQPQHF. The CDR3 DNA reads TGCGCCAGCAGCCAGGAATCAGATCAGCCCCAGCATTTT.

This clonotype turned up a few times. This chain connects TRBV6-1 to TRBJ2-5; 9 bases agree with TRBD1. The CDR3 extends over 19 amino acids. The J segment lost 2 bases and the V segment lost 6 bases, leaving 19 bases of the junction unmatched. CDR1 and CDR2 (germline): MNHNS, SASEGT. The CDR3 here is CASRRVTGGAGPTQETQYF. Written as DNA, the CDR3 is TGTGCCAGCAGGAGGGTAACAGGGGGCGCAGGCCCGACACAAGAGACCCAGTACTTC.

This chain connects TRBV7-9 to TRBJ2-7; 11 nucleotides align to TRBD1. With 4 bases clipped from V and 0 bases from J, the junction kept 5 bases outside the gene matches. The CDR3 is made up of 16 amino acids. Germline V gene lookup returns CDR1 SEHNR and CDR2 FQNEAQ (reference sequence). CDR3 sequence reads: CASSSWDRGSSYEQYF. In DNA, the CDR3 is TGTGCCAGCAGCTCCTGGGACAGGGGGAGCTCCTACGAGCAGTACTTC.

The rearrangement uses TRBV19 and TRBJ1-5; 9 nucleotides agree with TRBD1. Germline V CDR1 and CDR2: LNHDA, SQIVND (reference sequence). Trimming removed 6 bases from V and 5 bases from J; junction bases left unmatched: 2. CDR3 length: 13 amino acids. Written as DNA, the CDR3 is TGTGCCAGTAGGCGGGACAGGGATCAGCCCCAGCATTTT. It is translated as CASRRDRDQPQHF.

The chain carries TRBV5-6 and TRBJ2-7; TRBD1 aligns across 9 bases. After removal of 4 bases from V and 2 bases from J, the junction contained 7 bases not matched to a gene. The CDR3 has 15 amino acids. Germline V lookup: CDR1 SGHDT, CDR2 YYEEEE. This chain's CDR3 is CASSARGQGPYEQYF. The CDR3 bases are TGTGCCAGCAGCGCGAGGGGACAGGGCCCCTACGAGCAGTACTTC.

The CDR3 DNA is TGCAGTGCTACCAATAGGGGGACATTCTCCTACGAGCAGTACTTC. Protein sequence: CSATNRGTFSYEQYF. V is TRBV20-1 and J is TRBJ2-7; weak D call: TRBD1 (6 bases). The CDR3 consists of 15 residues. The ends were cut back, 4 bases at V and 0 bases at J, with 16 bases in the middle. CDR1 and CDR2 (germline): DFQATT, SNEGSKA (reference sequence).

The CDR3 DNA is TGCAGTGCTACCCGAGGGGGACGAGCAGATACGCAGTATTTT. Translated, it gives CSATRGGRADTQYF. V gene TRBV20-1 combines with J gene TRBJ2-3; D is possibly TRBD1 (6 bases). The V end was cut by 4 bases, the J end by 4 bases, with 15 bases between. The CDR3 covers 14 residues. Germline V CDR1 and CDR2: DFQATT, SNEGSKA (reference sequence).

This chain uses TRBV6-4 with TRBJ2-1, with 8 bases aligning to TRBD1. Germline-derived CDR1 and CDR2 are MRHNA and SNTAGT. Trimming at V came to 8 bases and at J to 9 bases, leaving 6 bases not matched to a gene. The CDR3 totals 12 residues. CDR3 region: CASGLQGGEQFF. CDR3 coding DNA: TGTGCCAGCGGCCTACAGGGGGGTGAGCAGTTCTTC.

The genes are TRBV6-1 and TRBJ2-6; D not certain. CDR3 length: 17 residues. V lost 4 bases and J lost 1, with 14 bases in between. Per germline, CDR1 MNHNS and CDR2 SASEGT. CDR3 loop: CASSALTASSGANVLTF. CDR3 DNA sequence: TGTGCCAGCAGTGCCCTTACCGCTAGTTCTGGGGCCAACGTCCTGACTTTC.

The chain uses TRBV9 and TRBJ2-3; 12 bases line up with TRBD2. The length of the CDR3 is 19 residues. The germline V gene has CDR1 SGDLS and CDR2 YYNGEE. V shed 0 bases and J 6 bases; nucleotides not matched to a gene: 14. The CDR3 bases are TGTGCCAGCAGCGTAGGAGCGGCTAGCGGGGGGGGGCGGGTGGATACGCAGTATTTT. Protein sequence: CASSVGAASGGGRVDTQYF.

The chain uses TRBV10-3 and TRBJ2-4; D not certain. Trimming shortened V by 0 bases and J by 7 bases, and 13 bases separated the two germline ends. The germline V gene encodes CDR1 ENHRY and CDR2 SYGVKD. The CDR3 spans 15 residues. The CDR3 sequence is CAISESGSSPNIQYF. For the CDR3, the DNA is TGTGCCATCAGTGAGTCGGGATCAAGCCCGAACATTCAGTACTTC.

The table lists this clonotype with a few counts. The chain couples TRBV24-1 to TRBJ2-3; unclear D gene. The CDR3 loop spans 14 amino acids. Trimming left V 3 bases short and J 8 bases short, with 14 bases between. Per germline, CDR1 KGHDR and CDR2 SFDVKD. The CDR3: CATSDPGSRSTQYF. The DNA of the CDR3 is TGTGCCACCAGTGATCCTGGATCCCGTAGTACGCAGTATTTT.